This TCR beta chain was sequenced during a study of T cells in Graves' hyperthyroidism and ophthalmopathy. RNA transcripts served as the template for amplifying TCR beta CDR3 regions. Carried out on the TCR CDR3, a first-round RT-PCR used the HTBI primer set. TCRdb itself ran the multiplex PCR reads through MiXCR, one entry per CDR3 protein. The repertoire consists of approximately 640,000 distinct CDR3 sequences, with roughly 17% occurring once and the leading ten covering roughly a sixth. This CDR3 region has 16 residues. Germline V gene sequence: CDR1 LNHDA, CDR2 SQIVND (reference sequence). The V segment lost 10 bases and the J segment 0 bases; nucleotides outside the gene matches: 10. Notes on the study in general: Researchers report that a 13 V-J model separated ophthalmopathy from stable hyperthyroidism. It was a median about 6.5 months before onset that the model predicted ophthalmopathy. Most thyroid clonotypes with frequency above 0.001 were detected in blood.

A remark on this clonotype: Its antigen remains unidentified.

The chain couples TRBV19 to TRBJ1-5; 9 nucleotides match TRBD1. The sequenced sample consisted of blood. The sequence was obtained from a man aged 50-59 years with Graves' hyperthyroidism. The CDR3 is CATKPGQGYSNQPQHF. The DNA for the CDR3 is TGTGCCACCAAGCCGGGACAGGGTTATAGCAATCAGCCCCAGCATTTT.